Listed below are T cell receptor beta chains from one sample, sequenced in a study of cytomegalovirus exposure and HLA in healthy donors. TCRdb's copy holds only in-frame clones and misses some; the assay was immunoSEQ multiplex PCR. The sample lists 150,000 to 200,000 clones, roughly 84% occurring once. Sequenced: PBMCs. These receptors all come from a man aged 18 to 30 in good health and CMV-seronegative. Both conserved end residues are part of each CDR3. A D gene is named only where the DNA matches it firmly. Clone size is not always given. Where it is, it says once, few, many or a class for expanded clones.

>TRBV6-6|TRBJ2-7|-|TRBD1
TGTGCCAGCAGTACCCCCAACCGGGACAGGGACTACGAGCAGTACTTC
CASSTPNRDRDYEQYF
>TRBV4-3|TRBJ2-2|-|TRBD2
TGCGCCAGCAGCTTTACTAGCGAGTCCGGGGAGCTGTTTTTT
CASSFTSESGELFF
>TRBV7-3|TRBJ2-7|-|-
TGTGCCAGCAGCTTAGGTCAGGTCTCAGGCGAGCAGTACTTC
CASSLGQVSGEQYF
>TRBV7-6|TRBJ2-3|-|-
TGTGCCAGCAGCTTATATCCAGGTAGCACAGATACGCAGTATTTT
CASSLYPGSTDTQYF
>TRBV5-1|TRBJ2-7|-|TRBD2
TGCGCCAGCAGCCTACTCGGACTAGCGCGGGAGCAGTACTTC
CASSLLGLAREQYF
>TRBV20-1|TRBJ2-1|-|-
TGCAGTGCCCCAAGCGTCCCTGAGCAGTTCTTC
CSAPSVPEQFF
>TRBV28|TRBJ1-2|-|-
TGTGCCAGCAGTCCCGGGACACGCTATGGCTACACCTTC
CASSPGTRYGYTF
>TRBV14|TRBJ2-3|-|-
TGTGCCAGCAGCCTGAGAAAGAAAGTAGATACGCAGTATTTT
CASSLRKKVDTQYF
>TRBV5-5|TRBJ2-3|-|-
TGTGCCAGCAGCTTCGAACCTTACACCCCCTCCACAGATACGCAGTATTTT
CASSFEPYTPSTDTQYF
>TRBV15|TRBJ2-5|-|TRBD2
TGTGCCACCAGCAGAGATCGGGGGACTAGCGGGAGTTGGGGCTCGGGGGAGACCCAGTACTTC
CATSRDRGTSGSWGSGETQYF
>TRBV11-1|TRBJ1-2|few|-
TGTGCCAGCAGCCTGACTCGGGGGGAAGGCTACACCTTC
CASSLTRGEGYTF
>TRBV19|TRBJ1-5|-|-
TGTGCCAGCAGCGACTCCTCATTGAATCAGCCCCAGCATTTT
CASSDSSLNQPQHF
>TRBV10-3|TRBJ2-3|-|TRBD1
TGTGCCATCAGTGAACCGACAGGGGTCAGCACAGATACGCAGTATTTT
CAISEPTGVSTDTQYF
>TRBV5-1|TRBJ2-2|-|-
TGCGCCAGCAGCTCGGGACAGAACACCGGGGAGCTGTTTTTT
CASSSGQNTGELFF
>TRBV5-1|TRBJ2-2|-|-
TGCGCCAGCAGCTTGGGCAGGGCGGACACCGGGGAGCTGTTTTTT
CASSLGRADTGELFF
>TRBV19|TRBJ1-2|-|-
TGTGCCAGTAGTATTGGTCGGGGGATGGACTATGGCTACACCTTC
CASSIGRGMDYGYTF
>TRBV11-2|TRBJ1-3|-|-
TGTGCCAGCAGCTTGACTCCCGGAGGGAACACCATATATTTT
CASSLTPGGNTIYF
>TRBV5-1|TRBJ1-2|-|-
TGCGCCAGCATGAGGCTACAAACCTATGGCTACACCTTC
CASMRLQTYGYTF
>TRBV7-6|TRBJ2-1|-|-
TGTGCCAGCAGCTTAGCCCACTTTAGTCTGAATGAGCAGTTCTTC
CASSLAHFSLNEQFF
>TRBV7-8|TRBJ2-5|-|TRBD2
TGTGCCAGCAGCCCACAAGCGGGGCCACAAGAGACCCAGTACTTC
CASSPQAGPQETQYF
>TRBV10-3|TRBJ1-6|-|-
TGTGCCATCAGCGAGGAGAAATATAATTCACCCCTCCACTTT
CAISEEKYNSPLHF
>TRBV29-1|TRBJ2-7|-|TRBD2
TGCAGCGTTGAGGTGGGAGGGAAAACCTACGAGCAGTACTTC
CSVEVGGKTYEQYF
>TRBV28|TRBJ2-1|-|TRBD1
TGTGCCAGCAGAGGACAGGGGCACTACAATGAGCAGTTCTTC
CASRGQGHYNEQFF
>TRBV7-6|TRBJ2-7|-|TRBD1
TGTGCCAGCAGCTTAGCCGGGACAGGGAGCTACGAGCAGTACTTC
CASSLAGTGSYEQYF
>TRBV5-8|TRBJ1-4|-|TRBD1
TGTGCCAGCAGCTTAGGACAGGGTGAAACTAATGAAAAACTGTTTTTT
CASSLGQGETNEKLFF
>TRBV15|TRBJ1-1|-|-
TGTGCCACCAGCAGGACAAGGACAGTGCCTGGTTTCTTT
CATSRTRTVPGFF
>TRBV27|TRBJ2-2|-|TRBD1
TGTGCCAGCAGTTTATACAGGGGTAACACCGGGGAGCTGTTTTTT
CASSLYRGNTGELFF
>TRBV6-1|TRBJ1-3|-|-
TGTGCCAGCAGTGCCCCCCGCGGGTTTACTGACACCATATATTTT
CASSAPRGFTDTIYF
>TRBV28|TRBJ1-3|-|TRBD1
TGTGCCAGCAGTCACTCGGACAGGGCTGGAAACACCATATATTTT
CASSHSDRAGNTIYF
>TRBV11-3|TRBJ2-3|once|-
TGTGCCAGCAGCTTTGCCGGGGGGCAAGGTGATACGCAGTATTTT
CASSFAGGQGDTQYF
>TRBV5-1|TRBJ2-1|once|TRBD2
TGCGCCAGCAGCACCGGACTAGCGGGGACCTACAATGAGCAGTTCTTC
CASSTGLAGTYNEQFF
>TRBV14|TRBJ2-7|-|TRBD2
TGTGCCAGCAGCCCGGGGGGGTCCAAGGTGCAGTACTTC
CASSPGGSKVQYF
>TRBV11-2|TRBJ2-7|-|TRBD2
TGTGCCAGCAGCAGTGAGCGTCTAGCGGGAGCCACCTACGAGCAGTACTTC
CASSSERLAGATYEQYF
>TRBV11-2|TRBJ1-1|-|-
TGTGCCAGCAGCCTACAATTACAGGGTGGCACTGAAGCTTTCTTT
CASSLQLQGGTEAFF
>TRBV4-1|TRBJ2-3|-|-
TGCGCCAGCAGCCAAGGGGGCCTGGGACAGCAGTATTTT
CASSQGGLGQQYF
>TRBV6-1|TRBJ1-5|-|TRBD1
TGTGCCAGCAGTTGGACAGGGCCCAGCAATCAGCCCCAGCATTTT
CASSWTGPSNQPQHF